This T cell receptor beta chain was identified in a study of post-analysis software for immune sequencing data. Study details: Included courses were relapsing-remitting and secondary progressive multiple sclerosis; progressive-relapsing multiple sclerosis was also included. Study-level results: F measure clustering grouped samples strongly by preparation batch. There was significantly lower normalized Chao1 diversity in multiple sclerosis patients than in controls.

Concerning this clonotype: Its antigen is still unknown.

Every TCR beta cDNA library bore unique molecular identifiers. Input amounts of about 0.85 to 10 million T cells were used. These gave about 500,000 cDNA molecules, so each molecule approximated one T cell. TCRdb reprocessed the PCR reads with MiXCR, giving one entry per CDR3 protein. The sample has some 800,000 distinct CDR3 sequences, 35% to 55% seen once. Sequencing was done on a sample of blood. The clonotype originates from a girl between 10 and 17 years old with multiple sclerosis.

The CDR3 nucleotides are TGTGCCAGCAGCCCTAACTACTGGATAGCGGGAGGCGAGCAGTACTTC. Translated: CASSPNYWIAGGEQYF. The chain has TRBV7-2 and TRBJ2-7; 10 positions match TRBD2. The ends lost 5 bases at V and 6 bases at J; junction bases unmatched: 13. Germline V gives CDR1 SGHTA, CDR2 FQGNSA. The CDR3 length is 16 residues.